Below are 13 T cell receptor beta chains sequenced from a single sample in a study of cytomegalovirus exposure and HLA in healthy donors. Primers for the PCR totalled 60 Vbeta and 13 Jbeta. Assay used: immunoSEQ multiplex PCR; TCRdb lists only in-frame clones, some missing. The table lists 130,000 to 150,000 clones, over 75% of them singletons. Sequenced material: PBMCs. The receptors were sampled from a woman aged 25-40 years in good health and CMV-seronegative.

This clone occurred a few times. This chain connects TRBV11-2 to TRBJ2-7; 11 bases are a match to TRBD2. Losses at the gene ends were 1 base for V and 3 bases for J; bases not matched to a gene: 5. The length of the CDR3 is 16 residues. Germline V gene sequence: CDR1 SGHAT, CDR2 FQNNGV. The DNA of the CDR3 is TGTGCCAGCAGCTTAGGGGGAGGACTAGCGGGCTACGAGCAGTACTTC. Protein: CASSLGGGLAGYEQYF.

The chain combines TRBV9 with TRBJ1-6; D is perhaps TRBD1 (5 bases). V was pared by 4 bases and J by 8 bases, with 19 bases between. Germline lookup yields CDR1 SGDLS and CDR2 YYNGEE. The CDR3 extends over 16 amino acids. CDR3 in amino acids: CASSPSRGRADSPLHF. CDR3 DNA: TGTGCCAGCAGCCCGTCGCGAGGCAGGGCGGATTCACCCCTCCACTTT.

The CDR3 region is CSVWTGMVRNIQYF. The CDR3 DNA sequence: TGCAGCGTTTGGACAGGGATGGTTAGAAACATTCAGTACTTC. The chain links TRBV29-1 to TRBJ2-4; 8 nucleotides line up with TRBD1. CDR3 size: 14 residues. Germline assignment: CDR1 SQVTM and CDR2 ANQGSEA. After removal of 5 bases from V and 6 bases from J, the junction contained 9 bases not matched to a gene.

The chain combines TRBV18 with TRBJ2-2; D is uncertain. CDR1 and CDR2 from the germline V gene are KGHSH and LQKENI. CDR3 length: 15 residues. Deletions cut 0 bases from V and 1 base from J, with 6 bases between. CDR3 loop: CASSPPPGNTGELFF. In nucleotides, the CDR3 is TGTGCCAGCTCACCACCTCCGGGGAACACCGGGGAGCTGTTTTTT. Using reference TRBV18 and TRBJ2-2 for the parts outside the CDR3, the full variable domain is NAGVMQNPRHLVRRRGQEARLRCSPMKGHSHVYWYRQLPEEGLKFMVYLQKENIIDESGMPKERFSAEFPKEGPSILRIQQVVRGDSAAYFCASSPPPGNTGELFFGEGSRLTVL.

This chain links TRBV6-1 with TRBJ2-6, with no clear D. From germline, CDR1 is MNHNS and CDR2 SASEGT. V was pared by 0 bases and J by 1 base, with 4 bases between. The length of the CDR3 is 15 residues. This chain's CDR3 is CASSEAYSGANVLTF. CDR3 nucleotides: TGTGCCAGCAGTGAAGCCTATTCTGGGGCCAACGTCCTGACTTTC.

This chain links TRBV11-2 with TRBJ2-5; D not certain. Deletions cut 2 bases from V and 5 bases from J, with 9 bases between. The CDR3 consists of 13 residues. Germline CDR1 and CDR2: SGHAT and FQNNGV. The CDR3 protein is CASSLFARETQYF. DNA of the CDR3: TGTGCCAGCAGCTTATTCGCCAGGGAGACCCAGTACTTC.

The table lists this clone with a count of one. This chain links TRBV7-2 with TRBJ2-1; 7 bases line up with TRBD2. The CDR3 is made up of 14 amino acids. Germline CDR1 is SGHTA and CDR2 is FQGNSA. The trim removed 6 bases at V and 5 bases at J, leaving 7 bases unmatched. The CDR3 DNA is TGTGCCAGCAGTTTTCAGCGGGGAGACAATGAGCAGTTCTTC. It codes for CASSFQRGDNEQFF.

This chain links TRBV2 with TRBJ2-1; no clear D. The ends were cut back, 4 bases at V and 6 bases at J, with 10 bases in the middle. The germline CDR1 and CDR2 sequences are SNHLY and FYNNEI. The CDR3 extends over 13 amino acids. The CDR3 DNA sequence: TGTGCCAGCAGTGTGGCCAGGTCCAATGAGCAGTTCTTC. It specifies CASSVARSNEQFF.

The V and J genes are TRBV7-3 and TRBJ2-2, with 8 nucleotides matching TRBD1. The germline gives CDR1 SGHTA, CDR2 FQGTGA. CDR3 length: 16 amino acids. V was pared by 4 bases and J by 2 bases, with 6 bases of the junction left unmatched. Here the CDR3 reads CASSSGQGANTGELFF. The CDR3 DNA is TGTGCCAGCAGCTCCGGACAGGGAGCCAACACCGGGGAGCTGTTTTTT.

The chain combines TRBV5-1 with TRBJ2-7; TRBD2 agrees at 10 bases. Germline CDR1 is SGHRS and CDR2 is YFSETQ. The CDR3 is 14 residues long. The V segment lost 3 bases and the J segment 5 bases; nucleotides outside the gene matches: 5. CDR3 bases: TGCGCCAGCAGCTCCGGGACTAGCGACAACGAGCAGTACTTC. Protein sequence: CASSSGTSDNEQYF.

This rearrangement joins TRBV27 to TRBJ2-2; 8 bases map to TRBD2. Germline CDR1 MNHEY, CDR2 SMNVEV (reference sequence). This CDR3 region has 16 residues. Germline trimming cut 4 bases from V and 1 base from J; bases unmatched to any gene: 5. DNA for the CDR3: TGTGCCAGCAGTTCACGGGGGGGATTGAACACCGGGGAGCTGTTTTTT. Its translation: CASSSRGGLNTGELFF.

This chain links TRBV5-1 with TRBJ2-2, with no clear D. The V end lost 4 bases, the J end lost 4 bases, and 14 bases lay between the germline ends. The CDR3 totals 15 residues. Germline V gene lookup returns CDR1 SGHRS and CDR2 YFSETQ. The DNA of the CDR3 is TGCGCCAGCAGCCCCGAAAGTTCGGGCACCGGGGAGCTGTTTTTT. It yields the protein CASSPESSGTGELFF.

The CDR3 region is CASSEFRDRGLEQYF. CDR3 DNA: TGTGCCAGCAGTGAATTCCGGGACAGGGGGCTCGAGCAGTACTTC. V and J are TRBV6-1 and TRBJ2-7; 12 positions agree with TRBD1. Germline V CDR1 and CDR2: MNHNS, SASEGT. CDR3 length: 15 residues. With V trimmed by 2 bases and J by 6 bases, 5 bases remained unmatched.